The table lists the clone carrying this T cell receptor (beta chain) with a few counts. Germline CDR1 is SGDLS and CDR2 is YYNGEE. V was trimmed by 0 bases and J by 1 base, leaving 8 bases between them. This CDR3 is 15 amino acids long. The sample belongs to a study of blood T cells in healthy people across ages. The second PCR ran about 6 to 12 cycles with a sample-barcoded 5' primer and J-beta primers. TCRdb recomputed calls from the 5' RACE reads with MiXCR, one row per CDR3 protein. The table has 450,000 to 700,000 distinct CDR3 sequences, approximately 30% seen once. This receptor was taken from a woman between 65 and 79 years old in good health. V usage is TRBV9 and J usage is TRBJ2-1; perhaps TRBD2 as D (6 bases). The specimen sequenced was blood. The CDR3 sequence: CASSVGGDSYNEQFF. CDR3 bases: TGTGCCAGCAGCGTAGGCGGGGATTCCTACAATGAGCAGTTCTTC.